Below are 6 T cell receptor beta chains sequenced from a single sample in a study of OX40 agonist ivuxolimab in advanced cancers. Sequenced by immunoSEQ multiplex PCR; TCRdb stores in-frame clones only, minus some. The sample lists roughly 80,000 clones; 85% to 95% were seen once. This material consisted of CD4+ or CD8+ T cells sorted from blood, taken in a trial of the OX40 agonist ivuxolimab. These receptors were collected from an adult with an advanced solid tumor such as melanoma, head and neck, liver or kidney cancer.

The CDR3 coding sequence is TGCGCCAGCAGCTTGGACCTGGGACAGGGAAACACCATATATTTT. Protein product: CASSLDLGQGNTIYF. The rearrangement uses TRBV5-1 and TRBJ1-3, with 7 nucleotides matching TRBD1. The junction had 4 bases not matched to a gene; V was cut back by 0 bases and J by 4 bases. The CDR3 is 15 residues long. Per germline, CDR1 SGHRS and CDR2 YFSETQ.

The chain carries TRBV20-1 and TRBJ2-1, with D tentatively TRBD2 (6 bases). The germline V and J ends were trimmed by 7 bases and 9 bases, with 10 bases remaining between them. This CDR3 region has 10 residues. The germline V gene encodes CDR1 DFQATT and CDR2 SNEGSKA (reference sequence). The CDR3 DNA follows: TGCAGTGGCGGGGAAGGTGAGCAGTTCTTC. Translating it yields CSGGEGEQFF.

The chain employs TRBV7-8 and TRBJ1-5, with a weak D call TRBD1 (6 bases). The CDR3 consists of 14 residues. The germline CDR1 and CDR2 sequences are SGHVS and FQNEAQ. V lost 1 base, J lost 4 bases, and 8 bases lay in between. The CDR3 DNA reads TGTGCCAGCAGCTTAGGACAGGCGAATCAGCCCCAGCATTTT. Translating gives CASSLGQANQPQHF. Based on the CDR3 plus reference TRBV7-8 and TRBJ1-5, the full variable domain is GAGVSQSPRYKVAKRGQDVALRCDPISGHVSLFWYQQALGQGPEFLTYFQNEAQLDKSGLPSDRFFAERPEGSVSTLKIQRTQQEDSAVYLCASSLGQANQPQHFGDGTRLSIL.

The V call is TRBV4-1, the J call TRBJ2-3; 11 bases map to TRBD2. V was clipped by 1 base and J by 2 bases; unmatched bases: 14. This CDR3 comprises 20 residues. Germline CDR1 MGHRA, CDR2 YSYEKL. CDR3 sequence: CASSQGRLGGTSGYTDTQYF. Here the CDR3 DNA reads TGCGCCAGCAGCCAAGGGCGTCTTGGCGGGACTAGCGGTTACACAGATACGCAGTATTTT.

CDR3 region: CASSVDEASGVYEQYF. CDR3 coding DNA: TGTGCCAGCAGCGTAGATGAGGCTAGCGGGGTCTACGAGCAGTACTTC. This chain connects TRBV9 to TRBJ2-7; TRBD2 matches at 9 bases. The CDR3 contains 16 residues. Germline V gives CDR1 SGDLS, CDR2 YYNGEE. V lost 0 bases, J lost 3 bases, and 7 bases stayed unmatched.

This clone was seen once. The gene calls are TRBV27 and TRBJ2-1, with D maybe TRBD2 (5 bases). The germline gives CDR1 MNHEY, CDR2 SMNVEV (reference sequence). The V end lost 8 bases, the J end lost 4 bases, and 12 bases lay between the germline ends. This CDR3 is built from 13 residues. The CDR3 coding sequence is TGTGCCAGCGGGTGGAGCGGATACAATGAGCAGTTCTTC. Translated: CASGWSGYNEQFF.